What follows are 14 T cell receptor beta chains derived from one specimen sequenced in a study of T cells after yellow fever vaccination. Each CDR3 protein is one row after TCRdb ran MiXCR on the 5' RACE reads. The sample lists roughly 150,000 distinct CDR3 sequences; about 7% were seen once. The input for sequencing was CD4+ T cells sorted from PBMCs, taken 10 days after the yellow fever booster vaccination. The origin of the receptors is a man aged 25-45 years who received the YFV17D yellow fever vaccine.

The chain combines TRBV12-3 or TRBV12-4 with TRBJ1-2, with unresolved D. Trimming took off 6 bases at V and 4 bases at J, with 12 bases between the two ends. The CDR3 runs to 13 residues. CDR3 sequence: CASSLTETYGYTF. CDR3 DNA: TGTGCCAGCAGCCTTACCGAAACCTATGGCTACACCTTC.

V gene TRBV10-3 combines with J gene TRBJ2-3; 11 nucleotides align to TRBD1. V was clipped by 2 bases and J by 7 bases; unmatched bases: 5. The CDR3 consists of 15 residues. Germline CDR1 reads ENHRY; CDR2 reads SYGVKD. The CDR3 protein is CAISEDGTGGYTQYF. The CDR3 region has the DNA TGTGCCATCAGTGAGGATGGGACAGGGGGGTATACGCAGTATTTT.

This clonotype showed up many times. The CDR3 region has the DNA TGCAGTGCCCCGGACAGGGGAACAGATACGCAGTATTTT. Residues: CSAPDRGTDTQYF. The V call is TRBV20-1, the J call TRBJ2-3; 9 bases line up with TRBD1. Looked up from germline, CDR1 is DFQATT and CDR2 is SNEGSKA (reference sequence). This CDR3 contains 13 residues. The V segment lost 6 bases and the J segment 3 bases; nucleotides outside the gene matches: 4.

Note on this clonotype: This may be a read error: a much more frequent sequence differs by one nucleotide. This chain joins TRBV4-3 and TRBJ2-3; the D is unclear. The germline CDR1 and CDR2 sequences are LGHNA and YSLEER. This CDR3 has 13 residues. The germline V and J ends were trimmed by 0 bases and 9 bases, with 10 bases remaining between them. The CDR3 here is CASSQDLHGTQYF. The CDR3 DNA sequence: TGCGCCAGCAGCCAAGATCTACACGGGACGCAGTATTTT.

This clonotype showed up many times. The chain uses TRBV6-1 and TRBJ2-1; tentatively, D is TRBD1 (7 bases). Trimming took off 4 bases at V and 6 bases at J, with 19 bases between the two ends. CDR1 MNHNS and CDR2 SASEGT come from the germline V gene. There are 16 residues in the CDR3. The CDR3 region is CASSGRTGGSRNEQFF. CDR3 nucleotide sequence: TGTGCCAGCAGTGGGAGGACAGGAGGGTCCCGCAATGAGCAGTTCTTC.

This clonotype was seen at least ten times. The rearrangement links TRBV10-2 to TRBJ2-7, with unresolved D. There are 14 residues in the CDR3. CDR1 and CDR2 from the germline V gene are WSHSY and SAAADI. Trimming took 0 bases from V and 3 from J, leaving 9 bases between them. CDR3 sequence (DNA): TGCGCCAGCAGTGAGTCAGGCGGAATCTACGAGCAGTACTTC. Translating it yields CASSESGGIYEQYF.

This clonotype was counted at least ten times. The chain has TRBV20-1 and TRBJ2-3, with 11 bases identical to TRBD2. There are 15 residues in the CDR3. Germline V gene data show CDR1 as DFQATT and CDR2 as SNEGSKA (reference sequence). Unmatched junction bases numbered 5, after V lost 0 bases and J lost 6 bases. This chain's CDR3 is CSARDTSGSGDTQYF. CDR3 nucleotide sequence: TGCAGTGCTAGAGATACTAGCGGGAGTGGCGATACGCAGTATTTT.

Comment on this clonotype: A single base separates this from a much larger clone, so it may be a read error. This chain links TRBV20-1 with TRBJ2-5; 12 bases are a match to TRBD1. CDR1 is DFQATT and CDR2 is SNEGSKA in the germline V gene (reference sequence). This CDR3 is built from 15 residues. The CDR3 protein is CSAGTGGRYHETQYF. The CDR3 region has the DNA TGCAGTGCAGGGACAGGGGGCCGGTACCACGAGACCCAGTACTTC.

The chain has TRBV3-1 and TRBJ1-1; D possibly corresponds to TRBD1 (6 bases). Trimming removed 10 bases at V and 0 bases at J, with 18 bases between. This CDR3 spans 15 amino acids. Per the germline V gene, CDR1 is LGHDT and CDR2 is YNNKEL (reference sequence). In DNA form, the CDR3 reads TGTGCCACCGCCGGGGGGGGGACAATGAACACTGAAGCTTTCTTT. It codes for CATAGGGTMNTEAFF.

This CDR3 reads CASNAPGRKNEKLFF. The CDR3 nucleotides read TGTGCCAGTAACGCCCCCGGACGTAAAAATGAAAAACTGTTTTTT. The rearrangement joins TRBV19 to TRBJ1-4; D remains ambiguous. The CDR3 is 15 residues long. Per germline, CDR1 LNHDA and CDR2 SQIVND (reference sequence). The ends were cut back, 7 bases at V and 5 bases at J, with 17 bases in the middle.

This clonotype was counted at least ten times. The chain uses TRBV18 and TRBJ1-2; TRBD1 aligns across 8 bases. Germline assignment: CDR1 KGHSH and CDR2 LQKENI. With V trimmed by 6 bases and J by 3 bases, 3 bases remained unmatched. CDR3 length equals 13 residues. The CDR3 nucleotides are TGTGCCAGCTCCCCAGGGGGCCACTATGGCTACACCTTC. Protein product: CASSPGGHYGYTF.

The sample holds many counts of this clonotype. V gene TRBV24-1 combines with J gene TRBJ2-3; 9 bases line up with TRBD1. The CDR3 extends over 15 amino acids. Germline V gives CDR1 KGHDR, CDR2 SFDVKD. Trimming took 4 bases from V and 1 from J; bases not matched to a gene: 2. DNA for the CDR3: TGTGCCACCAGTGACCGGACAGGGGGCACAGATACGCAGTATTTT. It codes for CATSDRTGGTDTQYF.

V is TRBV7-9 and J is TRBJ1-5; unclear D gene. Germline V lookup: CDR1 SEHNR, CDR2 FQNEAQ (reference sequence). V gave up 0 bases and J gave up 6 bases, with 15 bases separating them. There are 16 residues in the CDR3. CDR3 DNA: TGTGCCAGCAGCTTAGCCTTAAAGGAATCGGGTCAGCCCCAGCATTTT. It is translated as CASSLALKESGQPQHF.

This clonotype was counted at least ten times. The CDR3 sequence is CASSLSWADQETQYF. The CDR3 DNA follows: TGTGCCAGCAGTTTATCGTGGGCGGACCAAGAGACCCAGTACTTC. This rearrangement joins TRBV27 to TRBJ2-5; D gene uncertain. The CDR3 has 15 amino acids. V lost 0 bases to trimming and J lost 0 bases, with 8 bases between them. Germline assignment: CDR1 MNHEY and CDR2 SMNVEV (reference sequence).